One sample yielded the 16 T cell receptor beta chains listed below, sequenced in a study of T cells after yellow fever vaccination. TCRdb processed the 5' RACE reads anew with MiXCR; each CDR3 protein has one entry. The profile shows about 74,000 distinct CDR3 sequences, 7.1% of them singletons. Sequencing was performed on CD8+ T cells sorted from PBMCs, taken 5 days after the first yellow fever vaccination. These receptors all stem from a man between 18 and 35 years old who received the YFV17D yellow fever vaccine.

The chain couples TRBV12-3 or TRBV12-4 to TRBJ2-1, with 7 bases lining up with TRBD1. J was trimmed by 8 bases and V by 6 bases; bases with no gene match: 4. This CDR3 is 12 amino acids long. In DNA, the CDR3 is TGTGCCAGCAGCGACAGGGCTGATGAGCAGTTCTTC. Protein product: CASSDRADEQFF.

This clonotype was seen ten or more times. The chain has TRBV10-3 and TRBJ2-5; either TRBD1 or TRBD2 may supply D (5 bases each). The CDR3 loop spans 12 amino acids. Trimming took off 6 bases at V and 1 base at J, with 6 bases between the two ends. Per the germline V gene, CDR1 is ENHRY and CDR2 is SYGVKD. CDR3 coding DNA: TGTGCCATCAGGGGACCCCAAGAGACCCAGTACTTC. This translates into CAIRGPQETQYF.

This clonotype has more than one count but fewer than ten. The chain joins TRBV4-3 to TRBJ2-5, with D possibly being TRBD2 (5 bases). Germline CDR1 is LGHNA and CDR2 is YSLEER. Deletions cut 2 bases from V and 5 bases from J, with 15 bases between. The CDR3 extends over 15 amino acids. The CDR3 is CASSQTPGEGETQYF. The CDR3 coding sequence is TGCGCCAGCAGCCAAACCCCCGGCGAGGGTGAGACCCAGTACTTC.

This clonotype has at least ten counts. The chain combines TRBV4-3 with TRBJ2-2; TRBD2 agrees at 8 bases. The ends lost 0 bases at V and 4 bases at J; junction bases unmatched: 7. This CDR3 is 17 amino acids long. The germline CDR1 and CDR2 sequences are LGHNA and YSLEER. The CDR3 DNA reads TGCGCCAGCAGCCAAGAGTTGCCGGGGGGGTCCACCGGGGAGCTGTTTTTT. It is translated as CASSQELPGGSTGELFF.

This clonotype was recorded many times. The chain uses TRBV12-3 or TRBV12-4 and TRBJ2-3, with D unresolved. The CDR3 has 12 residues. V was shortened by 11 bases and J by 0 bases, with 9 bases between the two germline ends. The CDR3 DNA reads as TGTGCCGGGCGAGATAGCACAGATACGCAGTATTTT. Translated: CAGRDSTDTQYF.

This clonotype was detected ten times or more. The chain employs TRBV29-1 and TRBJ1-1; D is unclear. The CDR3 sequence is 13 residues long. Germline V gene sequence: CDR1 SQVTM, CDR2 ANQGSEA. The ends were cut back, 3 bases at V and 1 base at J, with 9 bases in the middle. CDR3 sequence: CSVEDAENTEAFF. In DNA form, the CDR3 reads TGCAGCGTTGAGGACGCAGAGAACACTGAAGCTTTCTTT.

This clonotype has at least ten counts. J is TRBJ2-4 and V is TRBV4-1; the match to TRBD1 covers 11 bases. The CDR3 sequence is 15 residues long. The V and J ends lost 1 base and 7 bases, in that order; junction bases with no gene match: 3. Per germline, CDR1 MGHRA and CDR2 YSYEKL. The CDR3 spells CASSQVWTGGNIQYF. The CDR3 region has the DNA TGCGCCAGCAGCCAAGTATGGACAGGGGGCAACATTCAGTACTTC.

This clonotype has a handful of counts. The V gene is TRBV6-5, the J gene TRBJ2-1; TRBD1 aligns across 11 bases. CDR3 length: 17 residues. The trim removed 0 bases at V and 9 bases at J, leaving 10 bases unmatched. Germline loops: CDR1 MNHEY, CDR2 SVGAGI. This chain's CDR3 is CASSYSLSGQGATEQFF. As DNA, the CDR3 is TGTGCCAGCAGTTACTCGCTTTCAGGACAGGGGGCGACTGAGCAGTTCTTC.

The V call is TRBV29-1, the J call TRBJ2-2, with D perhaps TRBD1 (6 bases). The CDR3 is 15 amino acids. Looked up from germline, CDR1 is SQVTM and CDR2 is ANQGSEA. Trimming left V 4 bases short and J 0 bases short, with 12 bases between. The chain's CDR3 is CSVAGTLANTGELFF. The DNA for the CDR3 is TGCAGCGTTGCGGGGACACTTGCGAACACCGGGGAGCTGTTTTTT.

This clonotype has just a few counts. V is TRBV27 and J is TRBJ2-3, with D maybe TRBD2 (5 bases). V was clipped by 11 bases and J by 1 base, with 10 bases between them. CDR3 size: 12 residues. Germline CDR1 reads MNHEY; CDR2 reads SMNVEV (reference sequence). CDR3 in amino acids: CAAGVGTDTQYF. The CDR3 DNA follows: TGTGCCGCCGGGGTAGGCACAGATACGCAGTATTTT.

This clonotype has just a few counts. The CDR3 loop reads CASSQVVGLAGVGEQFF. The DNA for the CDR3 is TGCGCCAGCAGCCAAGTCGTTGGACTAGCGGGGGTCGGTGAGCAGTTCTTC. V gene TRBV4-1 combines with J gene TRBJ2-1; 13 bases line up with TRBD2. The trim removed 1 base at V and 9 bases at J, leaving 9 bases unmatched. The CDR3 runs to 17 residues. CDR1 and CDR2 from the germline V gene are MGHRA and YSYEKL.

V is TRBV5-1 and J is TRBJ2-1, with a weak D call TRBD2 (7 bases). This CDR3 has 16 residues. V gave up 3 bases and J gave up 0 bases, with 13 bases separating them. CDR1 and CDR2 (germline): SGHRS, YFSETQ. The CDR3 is CASSYGGGGSYNEQFF. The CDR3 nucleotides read TGCGCCAGCAGCTACGGAGGGGGGGGCTCCTACAATGAGCAGTTCTTC.

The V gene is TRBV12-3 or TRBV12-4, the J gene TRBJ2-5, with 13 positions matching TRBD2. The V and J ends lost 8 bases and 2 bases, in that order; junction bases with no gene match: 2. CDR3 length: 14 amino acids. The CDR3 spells CASQTSGGQETQYF. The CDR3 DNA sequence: TGTGCCAGCCAGACTAGCGGGGGGCAAGAGACCCAGTACTTC.

The CDR3 nucleotides read TGTGCCTACACGACTAGCGGGGAGTACAATGAGCAGTTCTTC. This encodes CAYTTSGEYNEQFF. The chain joins TRBV2 to TRBJ2-1; 11 nucleotides line up with TRBD2. Unmatched junction bases numbered 7, after V lost 11 bases and J lost 4 bases. Germline CDR1 SNHLY, CDR2 FYNNEI. CDR3 length: 14 residues.

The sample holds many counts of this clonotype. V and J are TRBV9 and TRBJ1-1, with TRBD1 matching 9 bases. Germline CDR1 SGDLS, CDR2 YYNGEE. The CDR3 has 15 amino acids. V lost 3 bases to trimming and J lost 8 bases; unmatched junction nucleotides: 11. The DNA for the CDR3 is TGTGCCAGCAGCGAACCCCCCGGGACAGGGTCGGAAGCTTTCTTT. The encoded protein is CASSEPPGTGSEAFF.

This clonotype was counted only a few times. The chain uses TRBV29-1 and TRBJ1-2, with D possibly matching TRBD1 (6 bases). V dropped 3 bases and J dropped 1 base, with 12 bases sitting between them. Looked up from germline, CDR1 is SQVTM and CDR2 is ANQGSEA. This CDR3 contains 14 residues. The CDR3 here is CSVDGTDSNYGYTF. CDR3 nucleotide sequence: TGCAGCGTTGATGGCACGGACAGTAACTATGGCTACACCTTC.